This is a list of T cell receptor beta chains from one sample in a study of CD8+ T cells in alopecia areata. TCRdb's table, derived via immunoSEQ multiplex PCR, lists solely in-frame clones and lacks some. The sample shows roughly 5,100 clones, 91% of them seen only once. The specimen was skin, collected at week 4, from a patient treated with tofacitinib. The origin of the receptors is a human donor with alopecia areata. Each CDR3 is given with its conserved first and last residue. A D gene is named only where the DNA matches it firmly. Where a row states a size, it is once, few, many or the class of an expanded clone; other rows omit it.

TRBV1	18	TRBJ2-6	-	-	CTSRECSCAQSRANVLTF	TGCACCAGCAGGGAGTGCAGTTGTGCACAAAGTCGGGCCAACGTCCTGACTTTC
TRBV7-2	14	TRBJ2-7	-	-	CASSLKVNEGEQYF	TGTGCCAGCAGCTTAAAAGTCAACGAGGGCGAGCAGTACTTC
TRBV7-2	11	TRBJ1-1	-	-	CASSVNTEAFF	TGTGCCAGCAGCGTTAACACTGAAGCTTTCTTT
TRBV5-1	16	TRBJ2-5	-	-	CASSLVDPGSPETQYF	TGCGCCAGCAGCTTGGTTGACCCTGGCTCCCCAGAGACCCAGTACTTC
TRBV5-1	14	TRBJ1-1	-	-	CASSLVREGTEAFF	TGCGCCAGCAGCTTGGTTCGGGAGGGGACTGAAGCTTTCTTT
TRBV7-8	17	TRBJ1-5	few	-	CASSLEWMAGNNQPQHF	TGTGCCAGCAGCTTAGAGTGGATGGCAGGAAATAATCAGCCCCAGCATTTT
TRBV30	16	TRBJ1-5	-	TRBD1	CAWRPVGQGPGQPQHF	TGTGCCTGGAGGCCGGTGGGACAGGGGCCAGGTCAGCCCCAGCATTTT
TRBV19	15	TRBJ1-2	-	-	CASKPGHFTNYGYTF	TGTGCCAGTAAACCGGGACACTTCACTAACTATGGCTACACCTTC
TRBV29-1	13	TRBJ1-1	-	TRBD1	CSVGTGLSTEAFF	TGCAGCGTGGGGACAGGGTTGAGCACTGAAGCTTTCTTT
TRBV7-2	13	TRBJ2-5	-	-	CASSLVRGETQYF	TGTGCCAGCAGCTTAGTTCGGGGAGAGACCCAGTACTTC
TRBV5-1	15	TRBJ2-3	-	TRBD2	CATSPSGERWDTQYF	TGCGCCACCAGTCCTAGCGGGGAGAGGTGGGATACGCAGTATTTT
TRBV14	13	TRBJ1-1	-	TRBD1	CASSQVDRGQAFF	TGTGCCAGCAGCCAAGTTGACAGGGGGCAGGCTTTCTTT
TRBV18	14	TRBJ2-1	-	-	CASSPNRNYNEQFF	TGTGCCAGCTCACCTAACAGAAACTACAATGAGCAGTTCTTC
TRBV5-1	15	TRBJ2-1	once	TRBD1	CASSQHRGPGNEQFF	TGCGCCAGCAGCCAACACAGGGGGCCAGGAAATGAGCAGTTCTTC
TRBV23-1	18	TRBJ2-1	-	TRBD2	CASSLTSGGVPQYNEQFF	TGCGCCAGCAGTTTGACTAGCGGGGGGGTTCCGCAGTACAATGAGCAGTTCTTC
TRBV7-3	18	TRBJ2-3	-	TRBD2	CASSSGLAGGQRTDTQYF	TGTGCCAGCAGCTCGGGACTAGCGGGGGGCCAACGCACAGATACGCAGTATTTT
TRBV27	15	TRBJ1-2	-	-	CASSKDSPDNYGYTF	TGTGCCAGCAGCAAAGACAGCCCCGATAACTATGGCTACACCTTC
TRBV28	17	TRBJ2-7	-	TRBD1	CASSLLAGTGASYEQYF	TGTGCCAGCAGTCTCCTGGCGGGGACAGGCGCCTCCTACGAGCAGTACTTC
TRBV9	15	TRBJ2-1	-	TRBD2	CASSVLAGGHNEQFF	TGTGCCAGCAGCGTCTTAGCGGGGGGGCACAATGAGCAGTTCTTC
TRBV18	17	TRBJ1-2	-	TRBD1	CASSPFDRISTGNGYTF	TGTGCCAGCTCCCCCTTTGATAGGATTTCGACAGGGAATGGCTACACCTTC
TRBV14	15	TRBJ1-6	-	-	CASSQDPAGRSPLHF	TGTGCCAGCAGCCAAGATCCGGCGGGACGGTCACCCCTCCACTTT
TRBV27	14	TRBJ1-3	-	-	CASSPDGGRHTIYF	TGTGCCAGCAGTCCTGATGGGGGGAGACACACCATATATTTT
TRBV4-3	15	TRBJ2-3	-	-	CASSQFGGYTDTQYF	TGCGCCAGCAGCCAGTTTGGAGGCTACACAGATACGCAGTATTTT
TRBV7-8	13	TRBJ2-7	-	TRBD1	CASSRDRVSEQYF	TGTGCCAGCAGCCGGGACAGGGTTTCCGAGCAGTACTTC
TRBV7-2	14	TRBJ2-1	-	TRBD2	CASSTGRGIGEQFF	TGTGCCAGCAGCACCGGGCGGGGGATTGGTGAGCAGTTCTTC
TRBV2	12	TRBJ2-7	once	-	CASSDSSYEQYF	TGTGCCAGCAGTGACAGCTCCTACGAGCAGTACTTC
TRBV5-1	13	TRBJ2-7	-	-	CASTPEATYEQYF	TGCGCCAGCACCCCTGAGGCGACCTACGAGCAGTACTTC
TRBV7-8	13	TRBJ2-7	-	-	CASMGEWSYEQYF	TGTGCCAGCATGGGGGAATGGAGCTACGAGCAGTACTTC
TRBV9	15	TRBJ2-2	-	-	CASSVDGTDTGELFF	TGTGCCAGCAGCGTCGACGGGACGGACACCGGGGAGCTGTTTTTT
TRBV27	16	TRBJ2-1	-	TRBD2	CASSSRGGGTYNEQFF	TGTGCCAGCAGTTCAAGGGGCGGGGGGACCTACAATGAGCAGTTCTTC
TRBV5-1	17	TRBJ2-2	-	TRBD1	CASSVNPGQQNTGELFF	TGCGCCAGCAGCGTTAACCCGGGACAGCAAAACACCGGGGAGCTGTTTTTT
TRBV7-2	12	TRBJ1-6	-	-	CASSLEVSPLHF	TGTGCCAGCAGCTTAGAGGTCTCACCCCTCCACTTT
TRBV2	15	TRBJ2-3	-	-	CASVRILRDSDTQYF	TGTGCCAGCGTCCGTATCCTCCGGGACTCAGATACGCAGTATTTT
TRBV5-1	17	TRBJ2-6	once	TRBD1	CASRRTGLSSGANVLTF	TGCGCCAGCAGAAGGACAGGGCTAAGCTCTGGGGCCAACGTCCTGACTTTC
TRBV5-5	13	TRBJ1-2	-	-	CASSLLSDYGYTF	TGTGCCAGCAGCTTGTTGTCAGACTATGGCTACACCTTC
TRBV2	11	TRBJ1-2	-	-	CASSELYGYTF	TGTGCCAGCAGTGAATTATATGGCTACACCTTC
TRBV28	16	TRBJ2-3	-	-	CASTRGGPQIGNTQYF	TGTGCCAGCACCAGGGGAGGCCCCCAGATTGGGAATACGCAGTATTTT
TRBV2	12	TRBJ2-7	once	-	CASNHGPYEQYF	TGTGCCAGCAATCACGGACCCTACGAGCAGTACTTC
TRBV5-5	12	TRBJ1-2	-	-	CASSYEDYGYTF	TGTGCCAGCAGCTACGAGGACTATGGCTACACCTTC
TRBV7-3	13	TRBJ2-3	-	-	CASSFDSTDTQYF	TGTGCCAGCAGCTTCGACAGCACAGATACGCAGTATTTT
TRBV6-1	12	TRBJ1-5	-	-	CASTGGNQPQHF	TGTGCCAGCACCGGCGGCAATCAGCCCCAGCATTTT